The 14 T cell receptor beta chains presented below share a single source sample, sequenced in a study of regulatory T cells in long-lasting Graves disease. Both iRepertoire HTBI primers and Arm-PCR of CDR3 regions were used to build the TCR beta libraries. TCRdb redid the calling of the multiplex PCR reads with MiXCR, one entry per CDR3 protein. Among a few hundred thousand distinct CDR3 sequences listed, 15% to 20% were seen once. The time point: newly diagnosed GD, antithyroid drugs for less than 3 months. The TCR library was made from RNA that had been extracted from PBMCs in TRIzol. The data were also submitted as part of a second study, on T cells in Graves' hyperthyroidism and ophthalmopathy.

Sequencing was performed on peripheral blood mononuclear cells (PBMCs), taken at new diagnosis, from a patient treated with antithyroid drugs. Receptor source: a woman between 18 and 29 years old with Graves disease.

This clonotype was picked up a small number of times. The chain carries TRBV4-1 and TRBJ1-1; D call uncertain. The CDR3 runs to 14 residues. V lost 0 bases to trimming and J lost 4 bases, with 9 bases between them. The germline gives CDR1 MGHRA, CDR2 YSYEKL. Here the CDR3 reads CASSQDGPGTEAFF. CDR3 bases: TGCGCCAGCAGCCAAGATGGTCCTGGCACTGAAGCTTTCTTT.

This clonotype was observed at least ten times. This chain connects TRBV3-1 to TRBJ2-6, with 7 bases identical to TRBD1. V lost 6 bases to trimming and J lost 2 bases; unmatched junction nucleotides: 4. CDR1 and CDR2 from the germline V gene are LGHDT and YNNKEL (reference sequence). The CDR3 totals 15 residues. The CDR3 DNA follows: TGTGCCAGCAGTCCAGGGGGAACTGGGGCCAACGTCCTGACTTTC. The encoded protein is CASSPGGTGANVLTF.

The CDR3: CASSQDRNNYGYTF. The CDR3 DNA reads as TGTGCCAGCTCACAAGACAGGAACAACTATGGCTACACCTTC. The chain links TRBV18 to TRBJ1-2; D may be TRBD1 (6 bases). CDR3 length: 14 residues. Trimming shortened V by 4 bases and J by 2 bases, and 11 bases separated the two germline ends. Germline V gene lookup returns CDR1 KGHSH and CDR2 LQKENI. Full variable domain (rest looked up from reference TRBV18 and TRBJ1-2): NAGVMQNPRHLVRRRGQEARLRCSPMKGHSHVYWYRQLPEEGLKFMVYLQKENIIDESGMPKERFSAEFPKEGPSILRIQQVVRGDSAAYFCASSQDRNNYGYTFGSGTRLTVV.

V usage is TRBV14 and J usage is TRBJ2-1; 10 positions agree with TRBD2. Per germline, CDR1 SGHDN and CDR2 FVKESK. V was clipped by 5 bases and J by 13 bases; unmatched bases: 11. The CDR3 runs to 14 residues. CDR3 loop: CASSRTAGGLLQFF. The CDR3 coding sequence is TGTGCCAGCAGCAGAACAGCGGGAGGGTTGCTCCAGTTCTTC.

Of note for this clonotype: At one end the junction does not follow the germline gene, possibly because of a read error. The chain uses TRBV19 and TRBJ2-1; D is tentatively TRBD1 or TRBD2 (7 bases each). CDR3 length equals 17 residues. Per germline, CDR1 LNHDA and CDR2 SQIVND (reference sequence). DNA of the CDR3: TGTGCCAGTAGTATCACCCAGGGGGAGGGCTCCCACAATGAGCAGTTCTTC. Protein sequence: CASSITQGEGSHNEQFF.

This clonotype was recorded many times. The rearrangement joins TRBV7-2 to TRBJ2-5; a weak D match, TRBD1 (6 bases). The CDR3 is 14 amino acids. Per the germline V gene, CDR1 is SGHTA and CDR2 is FQGNSA. V lost 6 bases, J lost 5 bases, and 16 bases lay in between. The chain's CDR3 is CASSTGRRWETQYF. The CDR3 coding sequence is TGTGCCAGCAGTACAGGGCGCAGATGGGAGACCCAGTACTTC.

This clonotype has just a few counts. V is TRBV20-1 and J is TRBJ2-1; TRBD2 matches 7 bases. The J call may be wrong; the DNA end is better matched by TRBJ2-5. The germline V gene encodes CDR1 DFQATT and CDR2 SNEGSKA (reference sequence). The CDR3 is made up of 13 amino acids. The CDR3 spells CSPKGGRVETQYF. The CDR3 nucleotides read TGCAGTCCAAAGGGCGGGAGAGTGGAGACCCAGTACTTC.

This clonotype showed up just a few times. This chain links TRBV20-1 with TRBJ2-1; D might be TRBD1 (6 bases). The germline gives CDR1 DFQATT, CDR2 SNEGSKA (reference sequence). The V end lost 8 bases, the J end lost 2 bases, and 13 bases lay between the germline ends. The CDR3 is made up of 13 amino acids. CDR3 nucleotides: TGCAGTACCGGGACACCCACCTACAATGAGCAGTTCTTC. It specifies CSTGTPTYNEQFF.

This clonotype came up many times. This rearrangement joins TRBV11-2 to TRBJ2-1; D unclear. V was trimmed by 0 bases and J by 12 bases, leaving 6 bases between them. Per germline, CDR1 SGHAT and CDR2 FQNNGV. CDR3 size: 11 residues. The CDR3 here is CASSLERLQFF. The CDR3 nucleotides are TGTGCCAGCAGCTTAGAGCGGCTGCAGTTCTTC.

In its sample, this clonotype was seen many times. This chain links TRBV12-3 or TRBV12-4 with TRBJ1-1; 8 positions match TRBD1. The trim removed 6 bases at V and 0 bases at J, leaving 6 bases unmatched. CDR3 size: 15 residues. The CDR3 DNA sequence: TGTGCCAGCAGGGGGGACAGGATCATGAACACTGAAGCTTTCTTT. This gives the protein CASRGDRIMNTEAFF.

J is TRBJ2-1 and V is TRBV10-3, with 7 nucleotides matching TRBD2. Per germline, CDR1 ENHRY and CDR2 SYGVKD. The junction had 10 bases not matched to a gene; V was cut back by 8 bases and J by 6 bases. This CDR3 is 14 amino acids long. The CDR3 spells CAIGRGGSSNEQFF. CDR3 DNA: TGTGCCATCGGGCGGGGCGGGAGCTCCAATGAGCAGTTCTTC.

This clonotype has just a few counts. The rearrangement links TRBV27 to TRBJ1-6, with 9 bases matching TRBD1. The V and J ends lost 2 bases and 9 bases, in that order; junction bases with no gene match: 2. Germline values: CDR1 MNHEY, CDR2 SMNVEV (reference sequence). The CDR3 contains 14 residues. The CDR3 here is CASSLGTGISPLHF. The CDR3 DNA reads TGTGCCAGCAGTTTAGGGACAGGGATTTCACCCCTCCACTTT.

This clonotype was recorded at least ten times. The rearrangement links TRBV27 to TRBJ1-5, with D unresolved. CDR1 and CDR2 (germline): MNHEY, SMNVEV (reference sequence). CDR3 length: 16 amino acids. Trimming cost V 3 bases and J 0 bases, with 12 bases left between them. The CDR3 DNA is TGTGCCAGCAGTTTTTCGTCAACCCCTAGCAATCAGCCCCAGCATTTT. This encodes CASSFSSTPSNQPQHF.

This clonotype appeared many times. The chain uses TRBV27 and TRBJ2-1; TRBD2 is a possible D gene (6 bases). Germline CDR1 reads MNHEY; CDR2 reads SMNVEV (reference sequence). This CDR3 is 15 amino acids long. V lost 8 bases and J lost 0, with 14 bases in between. The DNA for the CDR3 is TGTGCCAGCGGATTCGGAGGGCCCTCCTACAATGAGCAGTTCTTC. It encodes CASGFGGPSYNEQFF.